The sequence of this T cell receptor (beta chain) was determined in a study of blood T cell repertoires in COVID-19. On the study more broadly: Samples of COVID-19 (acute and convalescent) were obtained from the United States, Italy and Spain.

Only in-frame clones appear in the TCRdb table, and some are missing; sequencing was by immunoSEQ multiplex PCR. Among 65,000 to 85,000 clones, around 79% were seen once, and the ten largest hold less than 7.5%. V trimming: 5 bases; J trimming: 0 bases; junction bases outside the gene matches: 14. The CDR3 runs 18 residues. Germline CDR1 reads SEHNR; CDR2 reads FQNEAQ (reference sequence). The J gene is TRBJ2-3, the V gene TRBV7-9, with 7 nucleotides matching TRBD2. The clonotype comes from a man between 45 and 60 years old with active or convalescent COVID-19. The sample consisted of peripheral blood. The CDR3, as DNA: TGTGCCAGCAGCCAGCAGGCAAGGGCTAGCGGTAGCACAGATACGCAGTATTTT. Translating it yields CASSQQARASGSTDTQYF.